This T cell receptor (beta chain) emerged from a study of CD8 T cells in Susac syndrome. Germline V gives CDR1 SGHTA, CDR2 FQGNSA. CDR3 length: 17 amino acids. V trimming: 3 bases; J trimming: 6 bases; junction bases outside the gene matches: 6. cDNA came from roughly 0.5 to 1 ug RNA primed by random hexamers. TCRdb fed the immunoSEQ multiplex PCR reads into MiXCR, producing one record per CDR3 protein. The table records about 69,000 distinct CDR3 sequences, approximately 95% of them present only once. The clonotype comes from a human donor in good health. The V and J genes are TRBV7-2 and TRBJ2-1; 15 positions agree with TRBD2. Input material: CD8+ T cells from PBMCs. CDR3 nucleotides: TGTGCCAGCAGCTTTCCGGGACTAGCGGGGGGCTTCAATGAGCAGTTCTTC. This gives the protein CASSFPGLAGGFNEQFF.